The rows below give T cell receptor beta chains drawn from one sample of a study of CD4 T cell repertoires in COVID-19. Some clones are missing from TCRdb's copy, which holds only in-frame ones; the method was immunoSEQ multiplex PCR. The table includes approximately 79,000 clones, about four fifths detected once. This material consisted of CD4+ T cells from peripheral blood, taken after recovery from COVID-19. The receptors derive from a human donor who had COVID-19. The CDR3 runs from the conserved cysteine through the conserved F or W. The order of the fields is D gene, J gene, V gene, CDR3 length, clone size, CDR3 protein, CDR3 DNA. D genes are given only for firm matches. A clone size is listed for some rows: how often the clone was seen (once, few, many), or a class if it is expanded.

>TRBD2|TRBJ2-1|TRBV11-3|14|NA
CASSSLTGGSEQFF
TGTGCCAGCAGCTCCTTAACGGGGGGTTCTGAGCAGTTCTTC
>NA|TRBJ1-1|TRBV10-2|15|NA
CASVLAGQTDTEAFF
TGCGCCAGCGTGCTGGCCGGACAGACAGACACTGAAGCTTTCTTT
>NA|TRBJ2-1|TRBV25-1|10|NA
CASSRSEQFF
TGTGCCAGCAGTCGGAGTGAGCAGTTCTTC
>NA|TRBJ2-5|TRBV7-9|13|NA
CASSLAVGETQYF
TGTGCCAGCAGCTTAGCAGTCGGGGAGACCCAGTACTTC
>NA|TRBJ1-6|TRBV12-3/TRBV12-4|13|few
CASSWGVNSPLHF
TGTGCCAGCAGTTGGGGGGTTAATTCACCCCTCCACTTT
>NA|TRBJ2-6|TRBV15|15|NA
CATSRDLQGANVLTF
TGTGCCACCAGCAGAGACCTACAGGGGGCCAACGTCCTGACTTTC
>NA|TRBJ1-1|TRBV7-3|13|NA
CASRRESNTEAFF
TGTGCCAGCAGACGGGAGAGCAACACTGAAGCTTTCTTT
>NA|TRBJ1-1|TRBV11-1|14|NA
CASSSTGFSTEAFF
TGTGCCAGCAGCTCCACAGGGTTCTCCACTGAAGCTTTCTTT
>TRBD1|TRBJ2-2|TRBV5-1|15|NA
CASSLQGARAGELFF
TGCGCCAGCAGCCTACAGGGGGCGAGGGCCGGGGAGCTGTTTTTT
>NA|TRBJ2-1|TRBV15|14|NA
CATSAPGQNNEQFF
TGTGCCACCAGCGCGCCTGGGCAGAACAATGAGCAGTTCTTC
>NA|TRBJ1-6|TRBV5-5|14|NA
CASSLSSWGSPLHF
TGTGCCAGCAGCTTATCAAGCTGGGGATCACCCCTCCACTTT
>NA|TRBJ2-5|TRBV6-5|15|NA
CASSYGQGLSETQYF
TGTGCCAGCAGTTATGGTCAGGGGCTTTCAGAGACCCAGTACTTC
>NA|TRBJ1-2|TRBV7-9|16|NA
CASSSSDRQEYYGYTF
TGTGCCAGCAGTTCAAGCGATCGACAGGAATACTATGGCTACACCTTC
>NA|TRBJ2-5|TRBV30|12|NA
CAWSRGRETQYF
TGTGCCTGGAGTCGGGGACGGGAGACCCAGTACTTC
>NA|TRBJ2-1|TRBV10-2|13|NA
CASTRDPNNEQFF
TGCGCCAGCACGAGGGACCCTAACAATGAGCAGTTCTTC
>NA|TRBJ2-7|TRBV3-1/TRBV3-2|14|NA
CASSPGSRSYEQYF
TGTGCCAGCAGCCCAGGGTCCCGATCCTACGAGCAGTACTTC